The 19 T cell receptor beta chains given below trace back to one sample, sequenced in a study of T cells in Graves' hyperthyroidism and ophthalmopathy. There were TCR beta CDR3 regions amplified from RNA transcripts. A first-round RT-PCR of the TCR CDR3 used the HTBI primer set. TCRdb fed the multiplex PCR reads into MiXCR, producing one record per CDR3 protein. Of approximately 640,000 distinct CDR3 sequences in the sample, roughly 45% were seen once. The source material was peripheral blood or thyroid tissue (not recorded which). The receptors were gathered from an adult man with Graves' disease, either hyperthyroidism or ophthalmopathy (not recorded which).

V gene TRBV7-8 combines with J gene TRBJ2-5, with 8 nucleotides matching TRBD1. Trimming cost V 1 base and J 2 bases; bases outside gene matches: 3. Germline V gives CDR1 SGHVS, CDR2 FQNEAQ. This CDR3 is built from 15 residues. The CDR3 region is CASSLGQGPQETQYF. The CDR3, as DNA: TGTGCCAGCAGCTTAGGACAGGGGCCGCAAGAGACCCAGTACTTC.

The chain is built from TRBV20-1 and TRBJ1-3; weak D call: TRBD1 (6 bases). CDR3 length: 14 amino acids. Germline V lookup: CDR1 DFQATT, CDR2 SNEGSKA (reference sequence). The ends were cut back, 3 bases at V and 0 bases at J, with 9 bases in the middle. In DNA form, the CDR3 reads TGCAGTGCTAGTTACAGGGACTCTGGAAACACCATATATTTT. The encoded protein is CSASYRDSGNTIYF.

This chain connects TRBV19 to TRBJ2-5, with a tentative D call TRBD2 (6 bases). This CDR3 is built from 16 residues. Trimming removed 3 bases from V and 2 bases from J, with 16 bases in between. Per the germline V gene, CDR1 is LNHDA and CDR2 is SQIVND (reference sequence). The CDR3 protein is CASSIRLAVTQETQYF. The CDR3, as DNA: TGTGCCAGTAGTATCAGATTAGCGGTGACACAAGAGACCCAGTACTTC. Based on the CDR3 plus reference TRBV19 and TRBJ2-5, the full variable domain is DGGITQSPKYLFRKEGQNVTLSCEQNLNHDAMYWYRQDPGQGLRLIYYSQIVNDFQKGDIAEGYSVSREKKESFPLTVTSAQKNPTAFYLCASSIRLAVTQETQYFGPGTRLLVL.

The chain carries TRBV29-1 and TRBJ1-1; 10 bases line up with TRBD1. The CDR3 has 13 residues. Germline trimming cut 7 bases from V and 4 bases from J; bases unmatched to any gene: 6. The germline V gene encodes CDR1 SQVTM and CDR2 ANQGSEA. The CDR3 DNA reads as TGCAGCGGGGGAAGGACAGGGGGCACTGAAGCTTTCTTT. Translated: CSGGRTGGTEAFF. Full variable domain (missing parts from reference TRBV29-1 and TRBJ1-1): SAVISQKPSRDICQRGTSLTIQCQVDSQVTMMFWYRQQPGQSLTLIATANQGSEATYESGFVIDKFPISRPNLTFSTLTVSNMSPEDSSIYLCSGGRTGGTEAFFGQGTRLTVV.

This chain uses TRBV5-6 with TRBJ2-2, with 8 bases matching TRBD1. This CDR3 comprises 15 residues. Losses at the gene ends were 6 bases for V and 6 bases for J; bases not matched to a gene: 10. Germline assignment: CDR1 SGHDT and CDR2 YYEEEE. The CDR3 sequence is CASTWGTGTAGELFF. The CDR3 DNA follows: TGTGCCAGCACCTGGGGGACAGGCACTGCCGGGGAGCTGTTTTTT.

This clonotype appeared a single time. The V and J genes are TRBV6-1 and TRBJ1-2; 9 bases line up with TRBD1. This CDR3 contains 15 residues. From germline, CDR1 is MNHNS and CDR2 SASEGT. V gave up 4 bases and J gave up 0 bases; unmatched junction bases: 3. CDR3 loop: CASSATGGSNYGYTF. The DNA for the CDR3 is TGTGCCAGCAGTGCCACAGGGGGCTCTAACTATGGCTACACCTTC.

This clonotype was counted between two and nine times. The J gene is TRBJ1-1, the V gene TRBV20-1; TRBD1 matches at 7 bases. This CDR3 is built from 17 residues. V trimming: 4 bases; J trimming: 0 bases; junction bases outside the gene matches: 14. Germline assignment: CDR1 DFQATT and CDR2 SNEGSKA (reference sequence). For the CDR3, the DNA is TGCAGTGCTAACAGACAGGGATTAGCGTCTATGAACACTGAAGCTTTCTTT. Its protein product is CSANRQGLASMNTEAFF.

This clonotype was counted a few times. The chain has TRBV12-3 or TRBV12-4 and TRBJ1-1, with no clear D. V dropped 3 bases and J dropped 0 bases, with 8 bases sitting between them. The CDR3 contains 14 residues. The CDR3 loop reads CASSFNRMNTEAFF. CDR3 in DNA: TGTGCCAGCAGTTTTAACAGAATGAACACTGAAGCTTTCTTT.

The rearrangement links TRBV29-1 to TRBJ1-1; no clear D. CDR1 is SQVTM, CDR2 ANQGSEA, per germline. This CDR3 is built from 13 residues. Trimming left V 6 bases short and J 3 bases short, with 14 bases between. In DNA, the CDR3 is TGCAGCGTAGATCCCGCCCCCCACACTGAAGCTTTCTTT. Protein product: CSVDPAPHTEAFF.

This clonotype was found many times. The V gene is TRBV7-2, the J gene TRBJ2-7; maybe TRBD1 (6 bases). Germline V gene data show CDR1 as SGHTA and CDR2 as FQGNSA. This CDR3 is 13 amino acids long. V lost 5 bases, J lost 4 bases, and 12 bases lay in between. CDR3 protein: CASSKVTGYEQYF. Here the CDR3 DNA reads TGTGCCAGCAGCAAAGTGACAGGTTACGAGCAGTACTTC.

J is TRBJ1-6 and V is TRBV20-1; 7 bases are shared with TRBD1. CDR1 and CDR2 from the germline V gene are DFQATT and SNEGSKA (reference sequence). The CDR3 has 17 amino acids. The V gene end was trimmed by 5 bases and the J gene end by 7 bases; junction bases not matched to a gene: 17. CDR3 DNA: TGCAGTGCTCATGCCCCCCCAGAGACAGGGTGGAATTCACCCCTCCACTTT. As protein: CSAHAPPETGWNSPLHF.

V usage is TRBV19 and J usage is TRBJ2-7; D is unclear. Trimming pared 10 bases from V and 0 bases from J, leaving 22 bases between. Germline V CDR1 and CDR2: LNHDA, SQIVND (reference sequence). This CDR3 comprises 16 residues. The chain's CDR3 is CATSPQLAGYSYEQYF. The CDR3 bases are TGTGCCACTTCCCCACAACTGGCCGGCTACTCCTACGAGCAGTACTTC.

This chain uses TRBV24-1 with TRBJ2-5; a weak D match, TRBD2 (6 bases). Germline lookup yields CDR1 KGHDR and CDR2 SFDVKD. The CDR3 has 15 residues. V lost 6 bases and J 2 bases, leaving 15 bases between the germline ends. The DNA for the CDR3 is TGTGCCACCAGTAATGGAGCGGGCCTACAAGAGACCCAGTACTTC. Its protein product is CATSNGAGLQETQYF.

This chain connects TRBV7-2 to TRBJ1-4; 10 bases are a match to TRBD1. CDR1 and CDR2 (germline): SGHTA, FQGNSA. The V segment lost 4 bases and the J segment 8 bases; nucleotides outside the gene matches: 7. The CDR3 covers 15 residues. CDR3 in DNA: TGTGCCAGCAGCTCGACAGGGGGCGACGGGGAAAAACTGTTTTTT. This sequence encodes CASSSTGGDGEKLFF.

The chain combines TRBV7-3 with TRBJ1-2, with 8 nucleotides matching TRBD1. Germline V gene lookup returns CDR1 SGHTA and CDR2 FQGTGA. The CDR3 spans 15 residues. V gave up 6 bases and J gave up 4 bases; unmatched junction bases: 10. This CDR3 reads CASSGGQGLLYGYTF. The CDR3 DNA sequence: TGTGCCAGCAGTGGTGGACAGGGTCTTCTCTATGGCTACACCTTC.

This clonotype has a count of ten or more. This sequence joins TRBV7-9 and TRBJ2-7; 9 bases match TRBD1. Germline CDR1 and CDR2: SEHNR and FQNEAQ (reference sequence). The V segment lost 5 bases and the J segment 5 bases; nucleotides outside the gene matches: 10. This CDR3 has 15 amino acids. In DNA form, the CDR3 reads TGTGCCAGCAGCCCTGGACAGGGGCTGGTCAACGAGCAGTACTTC. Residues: CASSPGQGLVNEQYF.

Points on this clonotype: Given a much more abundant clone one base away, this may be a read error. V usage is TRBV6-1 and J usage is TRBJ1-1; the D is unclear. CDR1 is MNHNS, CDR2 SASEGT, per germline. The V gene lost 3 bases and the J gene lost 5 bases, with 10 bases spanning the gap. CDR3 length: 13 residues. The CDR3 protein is CASSEMRETEAFF. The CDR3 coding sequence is TGTGCCAGCAGTGAGATGCGGGAGACTGAAGCTTTCTTT.

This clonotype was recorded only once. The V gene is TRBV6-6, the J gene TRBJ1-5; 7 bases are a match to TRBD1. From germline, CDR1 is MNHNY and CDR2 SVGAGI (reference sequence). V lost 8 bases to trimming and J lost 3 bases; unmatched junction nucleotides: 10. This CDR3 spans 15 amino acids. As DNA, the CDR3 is TGTGCCAGCGGCCAAACGACAGGGACCAATCAGCCCCAGCATTTT. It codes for CASGQTTGTNQPQHF.

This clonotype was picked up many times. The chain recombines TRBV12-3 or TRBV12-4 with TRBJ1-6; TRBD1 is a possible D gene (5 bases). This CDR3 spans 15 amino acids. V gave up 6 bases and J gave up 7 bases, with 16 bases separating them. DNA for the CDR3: TGTGCCAGCAGGCCTCGTGACAGTCCGAATTCACCCCTCCACTTT. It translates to CASRPRDSPNSPLHF.